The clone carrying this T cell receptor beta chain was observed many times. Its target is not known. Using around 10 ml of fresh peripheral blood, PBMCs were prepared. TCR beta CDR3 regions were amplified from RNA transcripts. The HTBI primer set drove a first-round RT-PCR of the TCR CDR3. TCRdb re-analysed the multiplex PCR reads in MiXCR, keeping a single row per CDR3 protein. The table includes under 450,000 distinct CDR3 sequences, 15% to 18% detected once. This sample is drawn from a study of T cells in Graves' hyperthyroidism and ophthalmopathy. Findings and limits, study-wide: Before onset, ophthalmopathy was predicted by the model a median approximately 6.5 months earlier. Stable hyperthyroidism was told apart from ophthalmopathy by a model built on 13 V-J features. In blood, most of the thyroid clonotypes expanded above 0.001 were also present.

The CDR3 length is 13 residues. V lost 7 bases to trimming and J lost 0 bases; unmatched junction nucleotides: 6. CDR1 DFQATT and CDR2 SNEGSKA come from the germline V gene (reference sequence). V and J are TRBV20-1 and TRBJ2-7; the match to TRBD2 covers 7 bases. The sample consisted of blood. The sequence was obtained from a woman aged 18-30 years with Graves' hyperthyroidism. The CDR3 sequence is CSGASGVSYEQYF. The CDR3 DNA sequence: TGCAGTGGGGCTAGCGGAGTCTCCTACGAGCAGTACTTC.